This TCR beta chain emerged from a study of blood T cells in healthy people across ages. Regarding the study as a whole: Roughly linear declines in TCR beta diversity per million T cells occurred with age.

As regards this clonotype: Its antigen is not known.

Looked up from germline, CDR1 is LGHNA and CDR2 is YSLEER. Losses at the gene ends were 0 bases for V and 3 bases for J; bases not matched to a gene: 7. This CDR3 contains 17 residues. With a J-beta primer mix and a sample-barcoded 5' primer, a second PCR ran roughly 7 to 11 cycles. From the 5' RACE reads, TCRdb called clonotypes with MiXCR, one entry per CDR3 protein. The sample yields about 1.4 million distinct CDR3 sequences, approximately 59% seen once. Material for sequencing was blood. V gene TRBV4-3 combines with J gene TRBJ2-1; 8 bases are a match to TRBD2. The sequence came from a man younger than 35 in good health. The CDR3 sequence: CASSQDPGGGSYNEQFF. The CDR3, as DNA: TGCGCCAGCAGCCAAGATCCGGGGGGGGGCAGCTACAATGAGCAGTTCTTC.